The next 17 T cell receptor beta chains were all read from a single sample in a study of pediatric ulcerative colitis. Measured with immunoSEQ multiplex PCR; TCRdb has only the in-frame clones, and not every one. The sample consists of 40,000 to 60,000 clones, 78% of them appearing once. Rectal tissue came from one to two pinch biopsies taken at colonoscopy. Material for sequencing was gut tissue. These receptors were taken from a girl aged 5-17 years with moderate ulcerative colitis.

A few counts support this clone. The chain recombines TRBV12-5 with TRBJ2-2, with D unresolved. Between the trimmed V and J ends, which lost 4 bases and 4 bases, there was a span of 7 bases. Germline V gene lookup returns CDR1 LGHNT and CDR2 FRNRAP. CDR3 length equals 13 residues. In DNA, the CDR3 is TGTGCTAGTGGTTGGAAGGCCACCGGGGAGCTGTTTTTT. Protein sequence: CASGWKATGELFF.

In this sample, this clone turned up a few times. This chain links TRBV28 with TRBJ1-5; D remains ambiguous. The CDR3 runs 13 residues. V gave up 10 bases and J gave up 7 bases, with 17 bases separating them. Per germline, CDR1 MDHEN and CDR2 SYDVKM. The CDR3 bases are TGTGCCACCACACCCCGGGGATTCCAGCCCCAGCATTTT. This translates into CATTPRGFQPQHF.

This rearrangement joins TRBV7-2 to TRBJ1-3; TRBD1 is a possible D gene (5 bases). Germline lookup yields CDR1 SGHTA and CDR2 FQGNSA. Trimming cost V 1 base and J 3 bases, with 13 bases left between them. The CDR3 contains 16 residues. This CDR3 reads CASSLGGAPSGNTIYF. In DNA, the CDR3 is TGTGCCAGCAGCTTAGGAGGGGCGCCCAGTGGAAACACCATATATTTT.

This chain links TRBV7-2 with TRBJ2-1; perhaps TRBD2 as D (5 bases). V was clipped by 1 base and J by 3 bases, with 10 bases between them. Germline V gives CDR1 SGHTA, CDR2 FQGNSA. This CDR3 region has 15 residues. The CDR3 DNA reads as TGTGCCAGCAGCTTAGGGACTCTAGTCTACAATGAGCAGTTCTTC. This gives the protein CASSLGTLVYNEQFF.

This clone was picked up a small number of times. The V gene is TRBV7-9, the J gene TRBJ2-7; D is perhaps TRBD1 (5 bases). The CDR3 loop spans 12 amino acids. Germline-derived CDR1 and CDR2 are SEHNR and FQNEAQ (reference sequence). V was clipped by 2 bases and J by 4 bases, with 6 bases between them. As DNA, the CDR3 is TGTGCCAGCAGCTTAACAGGATACGAGCAGTACTTC. Protein: CASSLTGYEQYF.

The J gene is TRBJ1-1, the V gene TRBV18, with 7 bases fitting TRBD1. CDR3 length: 15 residues. V trimming: 5 bases; J trimming: 4 bases; junction bases outside the gene matches: 10. Germline loops: CDR1 KGHSH, CDR2 LQKENI. The CDR3, as DNA: TGTGCCAGCTCAGAGCTAGGGGGCTTGGGCACTGAAGCTTTCTTT. This gives the protein CASSELGGLGTEAFF.

In DNA, the CDR3 is TGTGCCAGCACCCGCTTAATCGGCTATGGCTACACCTTC. It encodes CASTRLIGYGYTF. This chain links TRBV2 with TRBJ1-2; D unclear. The CDR3 extends over 13 amino acids. Per germline, CDR1 SNHLY and CDR2 FYNNEI. V was cut by 7 bases and J by 4 bases, with 13 bases left in between.

The chain recombines TRBV7-9 with TRBJ1-1; D gene unclear. This CDR3 contains 19 residues. Trimming shortened V by 1 base and J by 3 bases, and 24 bases separated the two germline ends. CDR1 and CDR2 from the germline V gene are SEHNR and FQNEAQ (reference sequence). Here the CDR3 DNA reads TGTGCCAGCAGCTTAGGTTTGGGCCAGGCCCGGGCCATAGACACTGAAGCTTTCTTT. Residues: CASSLGLGQARAIDTEAFF.

The rearrangement uses TRBV6-5 and TRBJ2-7, with D possibly TRBD1 on 6 matching bases. Trimming removed 6 bases at V and 0 bases at J, with 12 bases between. This CDR3 is built from 14 residues. From germline, CDR1 is MNHEY and CDR2 SVGAGI. The CDR3 is CASRFTGTSYEQYF. In nucleotides, the CDR3 is TGTGCCAGCAGATTTACAGGGACCTCCTACGAGCAGTACTTC.

In this sample, this clone turned up once. J is TRBJ1-5 and V is TRBV2, with no clear D. The V and J ends lost 2 bases and 5 bases respectively, with 10 bases between them. The CDR3 runs to 14 residues. The germline V gene encodes CDR1 SNHLY and CDR2 FYNNEI. The CDR3, as DNA: TGTGCCAGCAGTGAACGAGAGCTATATCAGCCCCAGCATTTT. Translated, it gives CASSERELYQPQHF.

This clone appeared once. The same CDR3 also results from other DNA sequences found in this sample. This chain joins TRBV29-1 and TRBJ1-5, with D uncertain. The germline CDR1 and CDR2 sequences are SQVTM and ANQGSEA. The CDR3 is 12 amino acids. V lost 4 bases to trimming and J lost 5 bases, with 9 bases between them. CDR3 region: CSVGQRDQPQHF. In DNA form, the CDR3 reads TGCAGCGTTGGTCAGAGAGATCAGCCCCAGCATTTT.

V usage is TRBV7-8 and J usage is TRBJ1-1, with D possibly matching TRBD1 (5 bases). Deletions cut 2 bases from V and 11 bases from J, with 12 bases between. Germline V CDR1 and CDR2: SGHVS, FQNEAQ. This CDR3 comprises 12 residues. The CDR3 region has the DNA TGTGCCAGCAGCTTACTGGCGGGGGGTGCTTTCTTT. Encoded protein: CASSLLAGGAFF.

The rearrangement uses TRBV10-3 and TRBJ2-1; a weak D match, TRBD2 (6 bases). CDR3 length: 15 residues. The germline gives CDR1 ENHRY, CDR2 SYGVKD. The ends were cut back, 0 bases at V and 7 bases at J, with 13 bases in the middle. DNA of the CDR3: TGTGCCATCAGTGAGTCGGCGAGGAGGGGAAATGAGCAGTTCTTC. Translated, it gives CAISESARRGNEQFF.

The chain recombines TRBV27 with TRBJ1-2; the D is unclear. The V end lost 0 bases, the J end lost 8 bases, and 19 bases lay between the germline ends. This CDR3 is built from 16 residues. Germline V gene lookup returns CDR1 MNHEY and CDR2 SMNVEV (reference sequence). The CDR3 nucleotides read TGTGCCAGCAGTTTATCCCCCGCCAGGCAGGCCGTAGGCTACACCTTC. It codes for CASSLSPARQAVGYTF.

The CDR3 sequence: CASSLGSGRETQYF. For the CDR3, the DNA is TGTGCCAGCAGCTTAGGTTCCGGGCGGGAGACCCAGTACTTC. The chain joins TRBV7-6 to TRBJ2-5; D gene ambiguous. The V gene lost 1 base and the J gene lost 5 bases, with 11 bases spanning the gap. The germline gives CDR1 SGHVS, CDR2 FNYEAQ. The CDR3 contains 14 residues.

V and J are TRBV27 and TRBJ1-1; the match to TRBD1 covers 7 bases. Germline V gene sequence: CDR1 MNHEY, CDR2 SMNVEV (reference sequence). V shed 4 bases, J shed 6 bases, and the junction held 26 bases outside the gene matches. The CDR3 extends over 20 amino acids. CDR3 in amino acids: CASSSLTYPGQVARVAEAFF. In DNA form, the CDR3 reads TGTGCCAGCAGTTCTTTAACATACCCCGGACAGGTGGCGCGGGTGGCTGAAGCTTTCTTT.

The chain couples TRBV13 to TRBJ1-1; 11 bases line up with TRBD1. CDR3 length: 17 residues. Germline V gene lookup returns CDR1 PRHDT and CDR2 FYEKMQ (reference sequence). V gave up 5 bases and J gave up 4 bases; unmatched junction bases: 12. The CDR3 region has the DNA TGTGCCAGCAGCCTCAGGACAGGGGGCGATTTGGCCACTGAAGCTTTCTTT. It specifies CASSLRTGGDLATEAFF. Complete variable domain (other parts from reference TRBV13 and TRBJ1-1): AAGVIQSPRHLIKEKRETATLKCYPIPRHDTVYWYQQGPGQDPQFLISFYEKMQSDKGSIPDRFSAQQFSDYHSELNMSSLELGDSALYFCASSLRTGGDLATEAFFGQGTRLTVV.